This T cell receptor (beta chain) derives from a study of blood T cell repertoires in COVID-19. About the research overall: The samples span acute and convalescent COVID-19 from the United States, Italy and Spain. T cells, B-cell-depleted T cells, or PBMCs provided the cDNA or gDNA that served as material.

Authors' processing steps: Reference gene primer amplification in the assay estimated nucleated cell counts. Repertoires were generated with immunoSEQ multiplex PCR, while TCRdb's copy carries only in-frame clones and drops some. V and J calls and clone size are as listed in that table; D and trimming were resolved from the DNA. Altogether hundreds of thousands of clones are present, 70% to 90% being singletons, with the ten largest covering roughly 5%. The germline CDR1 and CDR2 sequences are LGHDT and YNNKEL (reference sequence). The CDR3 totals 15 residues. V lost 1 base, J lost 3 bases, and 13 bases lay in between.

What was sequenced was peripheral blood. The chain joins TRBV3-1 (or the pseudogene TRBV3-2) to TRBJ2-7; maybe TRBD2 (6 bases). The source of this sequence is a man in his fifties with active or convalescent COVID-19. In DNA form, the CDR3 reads TGTGCCAGCAGCCAAGGGTCCAATAGCGGCTACGAGCAGTACTTC. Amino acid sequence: CASSQGSNSGYEQYF.